The present T cell receptor (beta chain) was sequenced within a study of tumor and adjacent non-tumor tissue in lung cancer. Findings and limits, study-wide: TCR diversity was significantly greater in tumor than normal lung tissue.

The template was RNA from unsorted bulk tissue. This non-tumor lung sample came from over 3 cm beyond the tumor edge. This clonotype was seen a single time. Antigen unknown. The junction differs from germline at one of its ends, possibly a read error. Three rounds of nested PCR, following a modified ARM-PCR protocol, produced the TCRbeta library. TCRdb recomputed calls from the multiplex PCR reads with MiXCR, one row per CDR3 protein. This sample has 100,000 or so distinct CDR3 sequences, with 65% found just once. The CDR3 has 15 residues. Germline values: CDR1 SGHAT, CDR2 FQDESV (reference sequence). Sequencing was carried out using distant non-tumor lung tissue. The receptor comes from a man aged 25-40 years with non-small cell lung cancer. The chain combines TRBV11-1 with TRBJ2-3; a possible D gene is TRBD1 (6 bases). This chain's CDR3 is CANSFGTRSTDTQYF. CDR3 nucleotide sequence: TGTGCCAACAGCTTTGGGACAAGAAGCACAGATACGCAGTATTTT.